Sequencing of this T cell receptor (beta chain) was carried out in a study of cytomegalovirus exposure and HLA in healthy donors. Regarding this clone: Its specificity is not known.

General study findings and limits: The study recorded about 150 TCR beta chains that were cytomegalovirus-associated.

PCR involved 60 Vbeta and 13 Jbeta primers. This table comes from immunoSEQ multiplex PCR, and its TCRdb copy is limited to in-frame clones, with some not included. The table records approximately 70,000 clones, 78% of them present only once. Germline-derived CDR1 and CDR2 are LNHDA and SQIVND (reference sequence). Trimming took 0 bases from V and 3 from J, leaving 11 bases between them. CDR3 size: 16 residues. Sequencing input: PBMCs. The sequence derives from a man aged 40-50 years in good health and CMV-seronegative. The rearrangement uses TRBV19 and TRBJ2-2; a weak D match, TRBD2 (7 bases). CDR3 sequence reads: CASSIEGGAYTGELFF. Here the CDR3 DNA reads TGTGCCAGTAGTATAGAAGGGGGGGCCTACACCGGGGAGCTGTTTTTT.